The 22 T cell receptor beta chains reported below all come from one sample, sequenced in a study of cytomegalovirus exposure and HLA in healthy donors. The study ran its PCR with 60 Vbeta and 13 Jbeta primers. The table came from immunoSEQ multiplex PCR; TCRdb's copy has only in-frame clones and leaves some out. Of about 130,000 clones listed, roughly 72% were seen once; the top ten hold roughly 1.8%. Sequencing was carried out using PBMCs. The receptors were gathered from a woman between 50 and 59 years old in good health and CMV-seronegative.

V gene TRBV2 combines with J gene TRBJ1-5, with 8 bases that match TRBD1. Germline CDR1 reads SNHLY; CDR2 reads FYNNEI. V was clipped by 6 bases and J by 3 bases; unmatched bases: 7. The CDR3 spans 15 residues. The DNA of the CDR3 is TGTGCCAGCAGCCAGGACAGGGCTCCCAATCAGCCCCAGCATTTT. Amino acid sequence: CASSQDRAPNQPQHF.

The sample holds one count of this clone. V and J are TRBV9 and TRBJ2-1; a weak D match, TRBD2 (6 bases). V lost 3 bases, J lost 8 bases, and 18 bases lay in between. The CDR3 has 15 amino acids. CDR1 and CDR2 from the germline V gene are SGDLS and YYNGEE. CDR3 sequence reads: CASSGGDSPPDEQFF. The CDR3 nucleotides are TGTGCCAGCAGCGGGGGGGACTCTCCGCCCGATGAGCAGTTCTTC.

This clone was detected only once. This chain uses TRBV4-3 with TRBJ2-1, with a possible D match to TRBD1 (6 bases). V lost 0 bases and J 1 base, leaving 10 bases between the germline ends. The germline gives CDR1 LGHNA, CDR2 YSLEER. The CDR3 consists of 16 residues. The chain's CDR3 is CASSQDRQASYNEQFF. For the CDR3, the DNA is TGCGCCAGCAGCCAAGATCGACAGGCTTCCTACAATGAGCAGTTCTTC.

The genes are TRBV14 and TRBJ1-1; D possibly corresponds to TRBD1 (6 bases). Trimming took 4 bases from V and 2 from J, leaving 8 bases between them. CDR1 SGHDN and CDR2 FVKESK come from the germline V gene. The CDR3 consists of 13 residues. The CDR3 DNA follows: TGTGCCAGCAGCCTACAGGGAAACACTGAAGCTTTCTTT. Protein: CASSLQGNTEAFF.

Here the CDR3 reads CASREMTSGSTDTQYF. CDR3 coding DNA: TGTGCCAGCAGGGAAATGACTAGCGGGAGCACAGATACGCAGTATTTT. This chain uses TRBV2 with TRBJ2-3, with 10 bases lining up with TRBD2. Germline CDR1 is SNHLY and CDR2 is FYNNEI. The V and J ends lost 6 bases and 0 bases, in that order; junction bases with no gene match: 6. The CDR3 runs to 16 residues.

The chain carries TRBV5-4 and TRBJ2-5, with 7 bases matching TRBD1. Germline CDR1 reads SGHNT; CDR2 reads YYREEE (reference sequence). The CDR3 is 14 residues long. Unmatched junction bases numbered 6, after V lost 4 bases and J lost 3 bases. CDR3 loop: CASSPRDSEETQYF. Written as DNA, the CDR3 is TGTGCCAGCAGCCCCCGGGACAGTGAAGAGACCCAGTACTTC.

The rearrangement joins TRBV5-6 to TRBJ1-5, with TRBD1 matching 11 bases. Trimming at V came to 3 bases and at J to 6 bases, leaving 5 bases not matched to a gene. The CDR3 sequence is 15 residues long. Per germline, CDR1 SGHDT and CDR2 YYEEEE. The CDR3 nucleotides read TGTGCCAGCAGCTCGCGGACAGGGGGCGGTCAGCCCCAGCATTTT. Its protein is CASSSRTGGGQPQHF.

This CDR3 reads CASSLGTGYGYTF. The CDR3 nucleotides read TGTGCCAGCAGTCTAGGGACAGGCTATGGCTACACCTTC. J is TRBJ1-2 and V is TRBV27, with 8 bases aligning to TRBD1. The CDR3 loop spans 13 amino acids. Trimming took 5 bases from V and 4 from J; bases not matched to a gene: 3. Germline lookup yields CDR1 MNHEY and CDR2 SMNVEV (reference sequence).

The sample holds a few counts of this clone. The chain combines TRBV7-9 with TRBJ1-2; 7 bases align to TRBD1. The CDR3 sequence is 15 residues long. CDR1 and CDR2 (germline): SEHNR, FQNEAQ (reference sequence). The V and J ends lost 7 bases and 4 bases, in that order; junction bases with no gene match: 12. The CDR3 protein is CASTQTQTGLYGYTF. DNA of the CDR3: TGTGCCAGCACCCAAACTCAGACAGGGCTCTATGGCTACACCTTC. The full variable domain, rest sourced from reference TRBV7-9 and TRBJ1-2, is DTGVSQNPRHKITKRGQNVTFRCDPISEHNRLYWYRQTLGQGPEFLTYFQNEAQLEKSRLLSDRFSAERPKGSFSTLEIQRTEQGDSAMYLCASTQTQTGLYGYTFGSGTRLTVV.

The gene calls are TRBV7-2 and TRBJ1-4, with D possibly TRBD1 on 5 matching bases. Per germline, CDR1 SGHTA and CDR2 FQGNSA. This CDR3 region has 14 residues. V was shortened by 2 bases and J by 5 bases, with 9 bases between the two germline ends. Here the CDR3 reads CASSLQGYNEKLFF. DNA of the CDR3: TGTGCCAGCAGCTTACAGGGATACAATGAAAAACTGTTTTTT.

V gene TRBV7-9 combines with J gene TRBJ1-2; possible D gene TRBD1, 5 bases. CDR1 and CDR2 from the germline V gene are SEHNR and FQNEAQ (reference sequence). The CDR3 length is 14 residues. The V end lost 7 bases, the J end lost 9 bases, and 21 bases lay between the germline ends. As DNA, the CDR3 is TGTGCCAGCATGGCCCCTGGACAAGTCGATAGCTACACCTTC. It translates to CASMAPGQVDSYTF.

The chain joins TRBV4-3 to TRBJ1-4; D is undetermined. Germline V gene sequence: CDR1 LGHNA, CDR2 YSLEER. The CDR3 has 14 residues. V was cut by 0 bases and J by 6 bases, with 8 bases left in between. The CDR3 DNA sequence: TGCGCCAGCAGCCAAGACCAGGCACATGAAAAACTGTTTTTT. It specifies CASSQDQAHEKLFF.

This sequence joins TRBV7-2 and TRBJ1-1; 7 nucleotides match TRBD1. CDR3 length equals 15 residues. The V segment lost 0 bases and the J segment 2 bases; nucleotides outside the gene matches: 3. Germline lookup yields CDR1 SGHTA and CDR2 FQGNSA. The chain's CDR3 is CASSLAGQYNTEAFF. The CDR3 DNA is TGTGCCAGCAGCTTAGCGGGACAGTATAACACTGAAGCTTTCTTT. Filled out from reference TRBV7-2 and TRBJ1-1, the complete variable domain reads GAGVSQSPSNKVTEKGKDVELRCDPISGHTALYWYRQSLGQGLEFLIYFQGNSAPDKSGLPSDRFSAERTGGSVSTLTIQRTQQEDSAVYLCASSLAGQYNTEAFFGQGTRLTVV.

Here the CDR3 DNA reads TGTGCCACCGCCACCGCGACTAGCGTCCAAGAGACCCAGTACTTC. It specifies CATATATSVQETQYF. V usage is TRBV28 and J usage is TRBJ2-5; 8 nucleotides line up with TRBD2. The CDR3 is made up of 15 amino acids. The trim removed 10 bases at V and 1 base at J, leaving 11 bases unmatched. The germline CDR1 and CDR2 sequences are MDHEN and SYDVKM.

J is TRBJ1-2 and V is TRBV5-6; TRBD1 agrees at 7 bases. The CDR3 has 12 residues. CDR1 is SGHDT, CDR2 YYEEEE, per germline. The V gene end was trimmed by 4 bases and the J gene end by 8 bases; junction bases not matched to a gene: 5. The CDR3 sequence: CASSPRQGGYTF. The CDR3 DNA sequence: TGTGCCAGCAGCCCACGACAGGGAGGCTACACCTTC.

This clone was found a few times. V usage is TRBV7-3 and J usage is TRBJ2-1, with TRBD2 as a possible D gene (6 bases). With 2 bases removed from V and 5 bases from J, the gap between germline ends came to 13 bases. CDR3 length: 15 amino acids. CDR1 SGHTA and CDR2 FQGTGA come from the germline V gene. The CDR3 nucleotides are TGTGCCAGCAGCTTATATAGCGGAGTAAACAATGAGCAGTTCTTC. Translating it yields CASSLYSGVNNEQFF.

The chain combines TRBV29-1 with TRBJ1-1, with 9 bases aligning to TRBD1. From germline, CDR1 is SQVTM and CDR2 ANQGSEA. The CDR3 spans 17 residues. Trimming took 7 bases from V and 3 from J; bases not matched to a gene: 18. The CDR3 DNA reads as TGCAGCGAGGGACAGGGTTCGAAGGCCTCCGATGACACTGAAGCTTTCTTT. Protein product: CSEGQGSKASDDTEAFF.

The table lists this clone with a count of one. The rearrangement links TRBV5-1 to TRBJ2-7, with TRBD1 matching 10 bases. Germline V lookup: CDR1 SGHRS, CDR2 YFSETQ. The CDR3 sequence is 14 residues long. V gave up 0 bases and J gave up 5 bases; unmatched junction bases: 2. In DNA, the CDR3 is TGCGCCAGCAGCTTGGAGGGACAGGGGAACGAGCAGTACGTC. Protein sequence: CASSLEGQGNEQYV.

The chain recombines TRBV10-3 with TRBJ1-1; 7 bases are a match to TRBD1. The V gene's germline CDR1 is ENHRY and CDR2 SYGVKD. The CDR3 contains 15 residues. The V segment lost 4 bases and the J segment 1 base; nucleotides outside the gene matches: 6. CDR3 region: CAISATGVGNTEAFF. The CDR3 DNA reads as TGTGCCATCAGTGCAACAGGGGTCGGGAACACTGAAGCTTTCTTT.

The chain joins TRBV11-2 to TRBJ1-1; D is possibly TRBD1 (6 bases). CDR1 is SGHAT, CDR2 FQNNGV, per germline. This CDR3 has 13 residues. V was cut by 4 bases and J by 1 base, with 7 bases left in between. The CDR3 DNA is TGTGCCAGCAGCTCGACAGGGAACACTGAAGCTTTCTTT. This sequence encodes CASSSTGNTEAFF.

The genes are TRBV5-1 and TRBJ2-2; 8 positions match TRBD2. Germline trimming cut 0 bases from V and 5 bases from J; bases unmatched to any gene: 9. Looked up from germline, CDR1 is SGHRS and CDR2 is YFSETQ. The CDR3 sequence is 17 residues long. The CDR3 DNA reads as TGCGCCAGCAGCTTGGATCCGGGAGGGCCGTATACCGGGGAGCTGTTTTTT. It codes for CASSLDPGGPYTGELFF.

The chain has TRBV28 and TRBJ1-5; D unclear. Germline CDR1 reads MDHEN; CDR2 reads SYDVKM. The CDR3 consists of 12 residues. V lost 7 bases, J lost 3 bases, and 7 bases lay in between. CDR3 sequence (DNA): TGTGCCAGCACCTACTCCAATCAGCCCCAGCATTTT. Translated: CASTYSNQPQHF. Using reference TRBV28 and TRBJ1-5 for the parts outside the CDR3, the full variable domain is DVKVTQSSRYLVKRTGEKVFLECVQDMDHENMFWYRQDPGLGLRLIYFSYDVKMKEKGDIPEGYSVSREKKERFSLILESASTNQTSMYLCASTYSNQPQHFGDGTRLSIL.